These 21 T cell receptor beta chains came from one sample sequenced in a study of T cell repertoires in cytomegalovirus infection (dated by TCRdb to the late 2010s). Sequencing took place on an Illumina HiSeq 1500. Using fastp at Q25 and MiXCR, TCRdb reprocessed the public reads and kept productive beta chains. CDR3 protein sequences are deduplicated, and each keeps its most common genes and DNA. A total of 500,000 or so distinct CDR3 sequences appear in this sample, about 17% of them only once. The top ten clones comprise 24% of the sample. Sequencing input: CD8+ T cells from PBMCs. The origin of the receptors is a human donor in good health (CMV status not recorded). Some clones in this sample may be carry-over from other donors' samples.

The chain uses TRBV6-8 and TRBJ2-2; perhaps TRBD2 as D (6 bases). The CDR3 totals 14 residues. Germline V gives CDR1 MNHGY, CDR2 SAAAGT. Trimming took off 3 bases at V and 5 bases at J, with 10 bases between the two ends. This chain's CDR3 is CASSYTGETGELFF. In DNA form, the CDR3 reads TGTGCCAGCAGTTATACGGGGGAGACCGGGGAGCTGTTTTTT.

The table lists this clonotype with a few counts. This chain links TRBV11-2 with TRBJ2-4; D is undetermined. Looked up from germline, CDR1 is SGHAT and CDR2 is FQNNGV. This CDR3 has 12 residues. Trimming pared 1 base from V and 11 bases from J, leaving 9 bases between. The CDR3 loop is CASSLVGTVQYF. The CDR3 coding sequence is TGTGCCAGCAGCTTAGTGGGTACAGTTCAGTACTTC.

This clonotype was found many times. This chain links TRBV7-9 with TRBJ2-5; no firm D call. Germline V gene lookup returns CDR1 SEHNR and CDR2 FQNEAQ (reference sequence). The CDR3 consists of 14 residues. Trimming pared 1 base from V and 4 bases from J, leaving 10 bases between. The CDR3 reads CASSLVAVSETQYF. As DNA, the CDR3 is TGTGCCAGCAGCTTAGTTGCGGTCTCAGAGACCCAGTACTTC.

In this sample, this clonotype turned up a few times. The J gene is TRBJ2-7, the V gene TRBV28, with 12 bases lining up with TRBD2. Germline assignment: CDR1 MDHEN and CDR2 SYDVKM. CDR3 length: 17 amino acids. V dropped 6 bases and J dropped 3; count of bases not matched to a gene: 12. For the CDR3, the DNA is TGTGCCAGCAGCCCTCGACCGACTAGCGGGAGACACTACGAGCAGTACTTC. Translation gives CASSPRPTSGRHYEQYF.

This clonotype occurred many times. CDR3 bases: TGTGCCAGCAGTTGGTCTGGGGGGTTAGAAAACATTCAGTACTTC. It specifies CASSWSGGLENIQYF. This chain connects TRBV12-3 or TRBV12-4 to TRBJ2-4, with D perhaps TRBD2 (6 bases). Trimming removed 4 bases from V and 5 bases from J, with 15 bases in between. CDR3 length: 15 residues.

There are many counts of this clonotype. For the CDR3, the DNA is TGTGCCAGCAGCTTAGCCCTGAATAGCAATCAGCCCCAGCATTTT. It yields the protein CASSLALNSNQPQHF. The chain couples TRBV7-4 to TRBJ1-5; D is unresolved. This CDR3 spans 15 amino acids. The V gene lost 0 bases and the J gene lost 0 bases, with 6 bases spanning the gap. The germline V gene has CDR1 SGHVT and CDR2 SQSDAQ.

V and J are TRBV9 and TRBJ2-3; 10 bases map to TRBD2. There are 18 residues in the CDR3. The trim removed 3 bases at V and 3 bases at J, leaving 13 bases unmatched. Germline-derived CDR1 and CDR2 are SGDLS and YYNGEE. The CDR3 loop reads CASSAPTGTSENTDTQYF. The CDR3 DNA is TGTGCCAGCAGCGCGCCTACCGGGACTAGCGAGAATACAGATACGCAGTATTTT.

V gene TRBV11-2 combines with J gene TRBJ2-7; 8 nucleotides align to TRBD1. V lost 5 bases to trimming and J lost 7 bases; unmatched junction nucleotides: 16. Germline V lookup: CDR1 SGHAT, CDR2 FQNNGV. This CDR3 region has 16 residues. This CDR3 is CASSAWQGADTPEQYF. The CDR3 nucleotides are TGTGCCAGCAGCGCCTGGCAGGGGGCGGACACCCCAGAGCAGTACTTC.

The rearrangement joins TRBV6-1 to TRBJ1-1; D is perhaps TRBD1 (6 bases). Trimming left V 5 bases short and J 5 bases short, with 15 bases between. Germline-derived CDR1 and CDR2 are MNHNS and SASEGT. The CDR3 has 14 amino acids. This chain's CDR3 is CASSPKRGATEAFF. CDR3 nucleotide sequence: TGTGCCAGCAGTCCCAAGAGGGGGGCTACTGAAGCTTTCTTT.

The V and J genes are TRBV29-1 and TRBJ2-2, with D possibly TRBD1 on 6 matching bases. The germline gives CDR1 SQVTM, CDR2 ANQGSEA. V lost 4 bases and J lost 4, with 7 bases in between. The CDR3 sequence is 12 residues long. CDR3 loop: CSVGGLTGELFF. CDR3 in DNA: TGCAGCGTTGGGGGGCTCACCGGGGAGCTGTTTTTT.

The rearrangement joins TRBV27 to TRBJ2-2; the D gene is possibly TRBD2 (6 bases). V lost 7 bases and J 1 base, leaving 19 bases between the germline ends. CDR1 and CDR2 (germline): MNHEY, SMNVEV (reference sequence). CDR3 length: 17 residues. The DNA for the CDR3 is TGTGCCAGCACGGCCCGACTCCGGGACTTGAACACCGGGGAGCTGTTTTTT. Its translation: CASTARLRDLNTGELFF.

In its sample, this clonotype was seen many times. The rearrangement joins TRBV7-9 to TRBJ1-1, with D possibly matching TRBD1 (5 bases). V gave up 3 bases and J gave up 10 bases, with 15 bases separating them. The CDR3 consists of 13 residues. Germline CDR1 reads SEHNR; CDR2 reads FQNEAQ (reference sequence). CDR3 DNA: TGTGCCAGCAGCTTGGACAAGGGGTTTTTAGCTTTCTTT. Protein product: CASSLDKGFLAFF.

This clonotype was seen a handful of times. V usage is TRBV27 and J usage is TRBJ2-2; D is undetermined. The germline gives CDR1 MNHEY, CDR2 SMNVEV (reference sequence). V was cut by 0 bases and J by 7 bases, with 9 bases left in between. CDR3 length equals 14 residues. The CDR3 bases are TGTGCCAGCAGTTTATCTAGGGATGGCGGGGAGCTGTTTTTT. It encodes CASSLSRDGGELFF.

A remark on this clonotype: At one end, the junction sequence differs from germline, possibly due to a read error. V is TRBV7-2 and J is TRBJ1-5; D is perhaps TRBD1 (6 bases). The CDR3 spans 15 residues. CDR1 SGHTA and CDR2 FQGNSA come from the germline V gene. Here the CDR3 DNA reads TGTGCCAGCAGCCCCTCCGGTACAGGGAATCAGCCCCCGCATTTT. Amino acids: CASSPSGTGNQPPHF.

Only one count was recorded for this clonotype. This rearrangement joins TRBV6-5 to TRBJ1-1, with 7 bases that match TRBD1. V gave up 5 bases and J gave up 4 bases; unmatched junction bases: 7. Looked up from germline, CDR1 is MNHEY and CDR2 is SVGAGI. The CDR3 has 14 residues. The DNA of the CDR3 is TGTGCCAGCAGTCACAGCGGGACAGCCACTGAAGCTTTCTTT. Its translation is CASSHSGTATEAFF.

This clonotype was detected many times. The CDR3 sequence: CASSDRDYEQYF. CDR3 nucleotides: TGTGCCAGCAGTGACAGAGACTACGAGCAGTACTTC. The J gene is TRBJ2-7, the V gene TRBV27, with D perhaps TRBD1 (5 bases). Germline lookup yields CDR1 MNHEY and CDR2 SMNVEV (reference sequence). Trimming took 5 bases from V and 3 from J, leaving 8 bases between them. CDR3 length: 12 amino acids.

The rearrangement joins TRBV6-2 or TRBV6-3 to TRBJ2-5; D remains unclear. Per germline, CDR1 MNHEY and CDR2 SVGEGT. Trimming removed 8 bases at V and 4 bases at J, with 11 bases between. CDR3 size: 12 residues. The CDR3 coding sequence is TGTGCCAGCGGTAGACGGCGAGAGACCCAGTACTTC. It codes for CASGRRRETQYF.

This clonotype was seen more than once but under ten times. This chain joins TRBV15 and TRBJ1-2; TRBD1 matches at 9 bases. CDR3 length: 12 amino acids. Germline CDR1 LNHNV, CDR2 YYDKDF (reference sequence). With V trimmed by 5 bases and J by 6 bases, 1 base remained unmatched. The CDR3 sequence is CATSRTGDGYTF. The CDR3 DNA sequence: TGTGCCACCAGCCGGACAGGGGATGGCTACACCTTC.

The chain employs TRBV15 and TRBJ2-1; TRBD2 matches at 7 bases. Germline CDR1 and CDR2: LNHNV and YYDKDF (reference sequence). This CDR3 region has 15 residues. With V trimmed by 0 bases and J by 5 bases, 4 bases remained unmatched. CDR3 sequence (DNA): TGTGCCACCAGCAGAGATCGGGCGGGAGACAATGAGCAGTTCTTC. This gives the protein CATSRDRAGDNEQFF.

This clonotype showed up many times. This sequence joins TRBV27 and TRBJ1-1; tentatively, D is TRBD1 (5 bases). The CDR3 is 15 amino acids. V lost 5 bases, J lost 5 bases, and 18 bases lay in between. CDR1 is MNHEY, CDR2 SMNVEV, per germline (reference sequence). This chain's CDR3 is CASSPLTGVGTEAFF. The CDR3 DNA follows: TGTGCCAGCAGTCCTTTGACGGGGGTAGGAACTGAAGCTTTCTTT.

There are many counts of this clonotype. V gene TRBV19 combines with J gene TRBJ2-2, with a weak D call TRBD2 (6 bases). Trimming took 3 bases from V and 1 from J, leaving 6 bases between them. CDR3 length: 14 amino acids. Germline lookup yields CDR1 LNHDA and CDR2 SQIVND (reference sequence). CDR3 sequence: CASSIGGNTGELFF. In DNA, the CDR3 is TGTGCCAGTAGTATCGGGGGGAACACCGGGGAGCTGTTTTTT.